A selection of T cell receptor beta chains follows, all from one sample in a study of identical twins. One entry per CDR3 protein results from TCRdb running MiXCR on the 5' RACE reads. This table holds a few hundred thousand distinct CDR3 sequences, nearly 10% found once. These data also formed part of another study, on yellow fever vaccine responses in identical twins.

The specimen was PBMCs. These receptors all stem from a woman younger than 30 in good health. Each CDR3 is given with its conserved first and last residue. Each record gives: clone size, CDR3 length, V gene, D gene, J gene, CDR3 DNA, CDR3 protein. The D gene is left open where the match is weak. Some rows have no size entry. The others give once, few or many, or a class for an expanded clone.

NA	17	TRBV7-2	TRBD2	TRBJ2-2	TGTGCCAGCACCGGACTGGGTAGCGGGAGTACCGGCGGGGAGCTGTTTTTT	CASTGLGSGSTGGELFF
few	15	TRBV7-3	TRBD2	TRBJ2-1	TGTGCCAGCAGCTCTAGGGTAGCGGGGGGGCACGAGCAGTTCTTC	CASSSRVAGGHEQFF
few	16	TRBV6-5	TRBD2	TRBJ2-3	TGTGCCAGCAGTTACTCGAAGCGGGGGGGCACAGATACGCAGTATTTT	CASSYSKRGGTDTQYF
few	19	TRBV7-8	NA	TRBJ2-6	TGTGCCAGCAGCTTAGAGGAGGACCTTTTTCTCTCTGGGGCCAACGTCCTGACTTTC	CASSLEEDLFLSGANVLTF
many	16	TRBV12-3/TRBV12-4	NA	TRBJ2-2	TGTGCCAGCAGAGTCAACAGGGAAAGGAACACCGGGGAGCTGTTTTTT	CASRVNRERNTGELFF
NA	17	TRBV6-5	TRBD2	TRBJ2-1	TGTGCCAGCAGTTACCCCCTTCCGGGGGGTGCCCGTGATGAGCAGTTCTTC	CASSYPLPGGARDEQFF
NA	17	TRBV7-9	TRBD2	TRBJ2-3	TGTGCCAGCAGCCCCCTCGCGGGGGGGCGGCAGGCAGATACGCAGTATTTT	CASSPLAGGRQADTQYF
many	13	TRBV20-1	NA	TRBJ2-5	TGCAGTGTCCCGGCAGCGGCCCAAGAGACCCAGTACTTC	CSVPAAAQETQYF
many	15	TRBV5-1	TRBD2	TRBJ2-1	TGCGCCAGCAGCTTAACTAGCGGGAGTTGGTATGAGCAGTTCTTC	CASSLTSGSWYEQFF
NA	18	TRBV12-3/TRBV12-4	TRBD2	TRBJ2-2	TGTGCCTTCTGTTTAATGCTAGCGGGGGGCTTGAACACCGGGGAGCTGTTTTTT	CAFCLMLAGGLNTGELFF
NA	16	TRBV7-8	NA	TRBJ2-1	TGTGCCAGCAGGGCGTTTAGGGGGTCCCTAGCCGATGAGCAGTTCTTC	CASRAFRGSLADEQFF
few	16	TRBV12-3/TRBV12-4	NA	TRBJ2-1	TGTGCCAGCACAAAAATTGGGGGTCTAGAGATGAATGAGCAGTTCTTC	CASTKIGGLEMNEQFF
NA	14	TRBV7-2	TRBD1	TRBJ1-6	TGTGCCAGCAGCCGAAAACAGGGGCATTCACCCCTCCACTTT	CASSRKQGHSPLHF
few	12	TRBV6-1	NA	TRBJ1-6	TGTGCCAGCAGGATACATAATTCACCCCTCCACTTT	CASRIHNSPLHF
many	15	TRBV7-9	NA	TRBJ1-1	TGTGCCAGCAGCTTAGCCCCGGACGGAAACACTGAAGCTTTCTTT	CASSLAPDGNTEAFF